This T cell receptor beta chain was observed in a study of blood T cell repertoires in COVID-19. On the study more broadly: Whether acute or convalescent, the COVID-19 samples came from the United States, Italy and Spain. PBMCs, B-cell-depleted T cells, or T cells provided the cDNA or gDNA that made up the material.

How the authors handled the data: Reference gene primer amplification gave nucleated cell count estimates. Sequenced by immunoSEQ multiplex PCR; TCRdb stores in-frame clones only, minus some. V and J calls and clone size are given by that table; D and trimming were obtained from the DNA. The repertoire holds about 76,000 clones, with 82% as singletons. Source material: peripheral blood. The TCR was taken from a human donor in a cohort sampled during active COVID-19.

The CDR3 reads CASSQDGELAAGYTF. CDR3 bases: TGCGCCAGCAGCCAAGACGGGGAGTTGGCCGCTGGCTACACCTTC. This sequence joins TRBV4-1 and TRBJ1-2; D gene unclear. Trimming removed 0 bases from V and 7 bases from J, with 15 bases in between. The length of the CDR3 is 15 residues. From germline, CDR1 is MGHRA and CDR2 YSYEKL.